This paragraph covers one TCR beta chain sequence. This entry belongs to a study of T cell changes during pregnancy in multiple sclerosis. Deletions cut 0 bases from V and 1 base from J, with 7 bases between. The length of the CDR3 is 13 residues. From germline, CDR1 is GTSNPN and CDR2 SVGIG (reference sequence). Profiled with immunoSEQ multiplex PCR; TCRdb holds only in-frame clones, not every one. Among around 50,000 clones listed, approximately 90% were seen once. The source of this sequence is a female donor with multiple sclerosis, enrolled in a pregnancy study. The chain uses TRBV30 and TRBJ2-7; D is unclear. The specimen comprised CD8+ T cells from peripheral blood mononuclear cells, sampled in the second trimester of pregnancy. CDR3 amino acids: CAWSVAGSYEQYF. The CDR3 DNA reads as TGTGCCTGGAGTGTAGCAGGTTCCTACGAGCAGTACTTC.